These T cell receptor beta chains were read from a single sample in a study of identical twins. TCRdb itself ran the 5' RACE reads through MiXCR, one entry per CDR3 protein. Of approximately 550,000 distinct CDR3 sequences in the sample, about a fifth were seen once. These data also featured in a second study, about yellow fever vaccine responses in identical twins.

The specimen sequenced was CD4+ T cells sorted from blood. The receptors were gathered from a woman aged 18-29 years in good health. CDR3s include the opening cysteine and the closing phenylalanine or tryptophan. The D gene is left open where the match is weak. Size is omitted from some rows. Given values are once, few, many or a class for expanded clones.

d_call: .; v_call: TRBV24-1; j_call: TRBJ1-2; clone_size: .; cdr3_aa: CATSDGPDGYTF; cdr3_nt: TGTGCCACCAGTGACGGTCCGGATGGCTACACCTTC
d_call: .; v_call: TRBV20-1; j_call: TRBJ1-1; clone_size: few; cdr3_aa: CSARGQYTEAFF; cdr3_nt: TGCAGTGCTAGAGGCCAATACACTGAAGCTTTCTTT
d_call: .; v_call: TRBV6-1; j_call: TRBJ1-1; clone_size: .; cdr3_aa: CASSEKGERTEAFF; cdr3_nt: TGTGCCAGCAGTGAAAAGGGGGAAAGGACTGAAGCTTTCTTT
d_call: .; v_call: TRBV6-5; j_call: TRBJ1-2; clone_size: few; cdr3_aa: CASSYEQGGYGYTF; cdr3_nt: TGTGCCAGCAGTTACGAGCAAGGGGGCTATGGCTACACCTTC
d_call: .; v_call: TRBV20-1; j_call: TRBJ2-2; clone_size: once; cdr3_aa: CSAQRAGANTGELFF; cdr3_nt: TGCAGTGCCCAGCGGGCGGGGGCAAACACCGGGGAGCTGTTTTTT
d_call: .; v_call: TRBV29-1; j_call: TRBJ2-7; clone_size: .; cdr3_aa: CSVRSGEGTFF; cdr3_nt: TGCAGCGTACGCTCAGGGGAAGGGACGTTCTTC
d_call: .; v_call: TRBV12-3/TRBV12-4; j_call: TRBJ1-1; clone_size: many; cdr3_aa: CASSLVGVEAFF; cdr3_nt: TGTGCCAGCAGTTTAGTTGGAGTTGAAGCTTTCTTT
d_call: TRBD2; v_call: TRBV13; j_call: TRBJ2-1; clone_size: .; cdr3_aa: CASSPPSPTSGGAYEQFF; cdr3_nt: TGTGCCAGCAGCCCCCCCTCCCCGACTAGCGGGGGGGCATATGAGCAGTTCTTC
d_call: .; v_call: TRBV10-1; j_call: TRBJ2-3; clone_size: .; cdr3_aa: CASSEMTDTQYF; cdr3_nt: TGCGCCAGCAGTGAGATGACAGATACGCAGTATTTT
d_call: TRBD1; v_call: TRBV5-1; j_call: TRBJ2-3; clone_size: few; cdr3_aa: CASSVRGLSTDTQYF; cdr3_nt: TGCGCCAGCAGCGTCAGGGGGTTGAGCACAGATACGCAGTATTTT
d_call: TRBD2; v_call: TRBV10-2; j_call: TRBJ2-3; clone_size: many; cdr3_aa: CASSDGRVTDTQYF; cdr3_nt: TGCGCCAGCAGTGACGGGAGGGTCACAGATACGCAGTATTTT
d_call: .; v_call: TRBV12-3/TRBV12-4; j_call: TRBJ1-2; clone_size: .; cdr3_aa: CASSLRARVEGYTF; cdr3_nt: TGTGCCAGCAGTTTAAGGGCCAGAGTTGAGGGCTACACCTTC
d_call: TRBD2; v_call: TRBV6-1; j_call: TRBJ2-3; clone_size: many; cdr3_aa: CASSSGGTTSTDTQYF; cdr3_nt: TGTGCCAGCAGTAGCGGGGGGACGACTAGCACAGATACGCAGTATTTT
d_call: .; v_call: TRBV5-1; j_call: TRBJ2-1; clone_size: many; cdr3_aa: CASSQTGAGVNEQFF; cdr3_nt: TGCGCCAGCAGCCAAACGGGCGCAGGGGTCAATGAGCAGTTCTTC
d_call: .; v_call: TRBV2; j_call: TRBJ2-5; clone_size: .; cdr3_aa: CASTAGRKETQYF; cdr3_nt: TGTGCCAGCACGGCGGGAAGAAAAGAGACCCAGTACTTC
d_call: .; v_call: TRBV11-2; j_call: TRBJ2-3; clone_size: .; cdr3_aa: CASSPLAFPDTQYF; cdr3_nt: TGTGCCAGCAGCCCACTAGCTTTTCCAGATACGCAGTATTTT
d_call: .; v_call: TRBV28; j_call: TRBJ2-3; clone_size: .; cdr3_aa: CASSRRASGADTQYF; cdr3_nt: TGTGCCAGCAGTCGCAGGGCATCGGGCGCAGATACGCAGTATTTT
d_call: .; v_call: TRBV27; j_call: TRBJ1-1; clone_size: few; cdr3_aa: CASSSWTALRGEAFF; cdr3_nt: TGTGCCAGCAGTTCATGGACAGCCCTCAGGGGTGAAGCTTTCTTT
d_call: .; v_call: TRBV12-3/TRBV12-4; j_call: TRBJ2-7; clone_size: .; cdr3_aa: CASSSNDGIPYF; cdr3_nt: TGTGCCAGCAGTTCAAATGACGGGATTCCGTACTTC
d_call: .; v_call: TRBV7-9; j_call: TRBJ2-2; clone_size: .; cdr3_aa: CASTLSGVPNTGELFF; cdr3_nt: TGTGCCAGCACCCTATCGGGCGTCCCGAACACCGGGGAGCTGTTTTTT
d_call: .; v_call: TRBV2; j_call: TRBJ1-2; clone_size: many; cdr3_aa: CASSEGGGGYTF; cdr3_nt: TGTGCCAGCAGTGAGGGCGGTGGTGGCTACACCTTC
d_call: .; v_call: TRBV27; j_call: TRBJ2-1; clone_size: .; cdr3_aa: CASSQTAGEQFF; cdr3_nt: TGTGCCAGCAGTCAAACGGCGGGTGAGCAGTTCTTC
d_call: .; v_call: TRBV6-1; j_call: TRBJ2-7; clone_size: few; cdr3_aa: CASSEASWSYYEQYF; cdr3_nt: TGTGCCAGCAGTGAAGCGTCGTGGTCCTACTACGAGCAGTACTTC
d_call: .; v_call: TRBV4-1; j_call: TRBJ2-2; clone_size: .; cdr3_aa: CASSQPGVRANTGELFF; cdr3_nt: TGCGCCAGCAGCCAACCAGGGGTCAGGGCGAACACCGGGGAGCTGTTTTTT
d_call: .; v_call: TRBV20-1; j_call: TRBJ1-4; clone_size: .; cdr3_aa: CSARRAGGTNEKLFF; cdr3_nt: TGCAGTGCAAGGAGAGCGGGGGGTACTAATGAAAAACTGTTTTTT
d_call: TRBD1; v_call: TRBV10-3; j_call: TRBJ1-2; clone_size: .; cdr3_aa: CAISPSGTGFYGYTF; cdr3_nt: TGTGCCATCAGCCCCAGCGGGACAGGGTTCTATGGCTACACCTTC
d_call: .; v_call: TRBV10-3; j_call: TRBJ2-5; clone_size: .; cdr3_aa: CATLKGRSSGETQYF; cdr3_nt: TGTGCCACCCTCAAAGGGAGGAGTTCGGGAGAGACCCAGTACTTC
d_call: .; v_call: TRBV14; j_call: TRBJ2-7; clone_size: few; cdr3_aa: CASSQDVWTKEQYF; cdr3_nt: TGTGCCAGCAGCCAAGATGTTTGGACAAAAGAGCAGTACTTC
d_call: TRBD2; v_call: TRBV24-1; j_call: TRBJ2-1; clone_size: .; cdr3_aa: CATSDFPGGKYNEQFF; cdr3_nt: TGTGCCACCAGTGATTTTCCGGGAGGGAAATACAATGAGCAGTTCTTC
d_call: .; v_call: TRBV20-1; j_call: TRBJ1-5; clone_size: .; cdr3_aa: CSARDRGHQPQHF; cdr3_nt: TGCAGTGCTAGAGATCGGGGTCATCAGCCCCAGCATTTT
d_call: TRBD2; v_call: TRBV20-1; j_call: TRBJ2-5; clone_size: .; cdr3_aa: CSAREPFSGNKETQYF; cdr3_nt: TGCAGTGCTAGAGAACCTTTTAGCGGGAACAAAGAGACCCAGTACTTC
d_call: .; v_call: TRBV11-2; j_call: TRBJ2-1; clone_size: .; cdr3_aa: CASSPPGWSYNEQFF; cdr3_nt: TGTGCCAGCAGCCCACCGGGATGGTCCTACAATGAGCAGTTCTTC
d_call: TRBD2; v_call: TRBV5-1; j_call: TRBJ2-7; clone_size: .; cdr3_aa: CASSLARTSGFSYEQYF; cdr3_nt: TGCGCCAGCAGCTTGGCCCGGACTAGCGGTTTTTCCTACGAGCAGTACTTC
d_call: .; v_call: TRBV20-1; j_call: TRBJ2-3; clone_size: few; cdr3_aa: CSARGRPDTQYF; cdr3_nt: TGCAGTGCTAGGGGTCGGCCAGATACGCAGTATTTT